This TCR beta chain was observed in a study of blood T cell repertoires in COVID-19. The CDR3 is 16 amino acids. Germline CDR1 is SEHNR and CDR2 is FQNEAQ (reference sequence). V lost 7 bases to trimming and J lost 9 bases; unmatched junction nucleotides: 20. The age range of participants was about 18 to 90 years, with residence in about 25 US areas. Researchers sorted participants into cohorts using their self-reported clinical history. In the source study's methods: Amplified reference gene primers provided the basis for estimating nucleated cell counts. Libraries were prepared by immunoSEQ multiplex PCR; TCRdb keeps only in-frame clonotypes and omits some of them. V, J and clone size are taken as reported in that table, and D and trimming were inferred from the DNA itself. In the table there are fewer than 250,000 clones, more than 70% of which are singletons.

The sample consisted of PBMCs or T cells enriched from blood (not recorded which). V and J are TRBV7-9 and TRBJ2-7; the match to TRBD2 covers 8 bases. The TCR sequence derives from a woman younger than 35 who had recovered from COVID-19. CDR3 in DNA: TGTGCCAGCACCTCAAGCGGGGGCAGGGCCAGGACTGGGCAGTACTTC. Translated: CASTSSGGRARTGQYF. The full variable domain, with the rest looked up from reference TRBV7-9 and TRBJ2-7, is DTGVSQNPRHKITKRGQNVTFRCDPISEHNRLYWYRQTLGQGPEFLTYFQNEAQLEKSRLLSDRFSAERPKGSFSTLEIQRTEQGDSAMYLCASTSSGGRARTGQYFGPGTRLTVT.